The rows below give T cell receptor beta chains drawn from one sample of a study of blood T cell repertoires in COVID-19. Measured with immunoSEQ multiplex PCR; TCRdb has only the in-frame clones, and not every one. Of over 100,000 clones listed, 80% are singletons. The sequenced sample consisted of peripheral blood. These receptors originate from a human donor in a cohort sampled during active or convalescent COVID-19. Both conserved end residues are part of each CDR3. D genes are given only for firm matches. Clone sizes are given selectively: once, few, many, or a class where the clone is expanded.

J gene,D gene,clone size,V gene,CDR3 DNA,CDR3 protein
TRBJ2-7,TRBD1,-,TRBV7-9,TGTGCCAGCAGCAATCACAGGGGGGTCTACGAGCAGTACTTC,CASSNHRGVYEQYF
TRBJ1-1,-,-,TRBV4-1,TGCGCCAGCAGCCTGGCGGGGGGTAAGAGGACTGAAGCTTTCTTT,CASSLAGGKRTEAFF
TRBJ2-7,TRBD2,-,TRBV7-2,TGTGCCAGCAGCTCACCCGGACTAGCGGGAAATGCCTACGAGCAGTACTTC,CASSSPGLAGNAYEQYF
TRBJ2-7,TRBD2,-,TRBV25-1,TGTGCCAGCAGTGATGTAGAGCGGGGGACTTGCTACGAGCAGTACTTC,CASSDVERGTCYEQYF
TRBJ1-1,-,-,TRBV5-1,TGCGCCAGCAGCTTGGTCCCAGGGAACACTGAAGCTTTCTTT,CASSLVPGNTEAFF
TRBJ2-2,TRBD2,-,TRBV7-2,TGTGCCAGCAGCTTTTTTGGACTAGCGGGAGGTCGGACCGGGGAGCTGTTTTTT,CASSFFGLAGGRTGELFF
TRBJ1-4,-,-,TRBV28,TGTGCCAGCAGATCCTCGGGGAGTGGTAATGAAAAACTGTTTTTT,CASRSSGSGNEKLFF
TRBJ2-2,-,many,TRBV7-2,TGTGCCAGCAGCTTAAGGCACAGCCGATATACCGGGGAGCTGTTTTTT,CASSLRHSRYTGELFF
TRBJ2-5,-,-,TRBV5-1,TGCGCCAGCAGCCCCGGGTTTGGGTTCGTGGAAGAGACCCAGTACTTC,CASSPGFGFVEETQYF
TRBJ2-6,-,-,TRBV9,TGTGCCAGCAGCGACAGGGCTGGGGCCAACGTCCTGACTTTC,CASSDRAGANVLTF
TRBJ2-2,TRBD2,-,TRBV4-1,TGCGCCAGCAGCAAGGGACTAGCGGGGGGGGCGAACACCGGGGAGCTGTTTTTT,CASSKGLAGGANTGELFF
TRBJ1-5,-,once,TRBV6-6,TGTGCCAGCAGTTACGGCGGGGGGCTTAGGAATCAGCCCCAGCATTTT,CASSYGGGLRNQPQHF
TRBJ1-2,-,few,TRBV5-1,TGCGCCAGCAGCTTCCGGGGGGCGCTGGGCTACACCTTC,CASSFRGALGYTF
TRBJ2-1,-,-,TRBV28,TGTGCCAGCAGTACGTGGAGCAACTCCTACAATGAGCAGTTCTTC,CASSTWSNSYNEQFF
TRBJ2-7,-,-,TRBV6-1,TGTGCCAGCAGTGACCGTTACGAGCAGTACTTC,CASSDRYEQYF
TRBJ1-4,TRBD1,-,TRBV7-2,TGTGCCAGCAGCTTGGGACAGGGGACCCTACTCGGAAAACTGTTTTTT,CASSLGQGTLLGKLFF
TRBJ2-3,TRBD2,-,TRBV3-1/TRBV3-2,TGTGCCAGCAGCCAAGATTTACCTAGCGGGAGACGGGGCACAGATACGCAGTATTTT,CASSQDLPSGRRGTDTQYF
TRBJ2-5,-,few,TRBV12-3/TRBV12-4,TGTGCCAGCAGTTTAAGGGAGTCGGAGACCCAGTACTTC,CASSLRESETQYF
TRBJ2-2,TRBD1,-,TRBV6-6,TGTGCCAGCAGTACGGACAGGGCGGGGTCCGGGGAGCTGTTTTTT,CASSTDRAGSGELFF
TRBJ1-4,-,-,TRBV4-1,TGCGCCAGCAGCCAACCGACAGGCCCCCTGCGGGCTAATGAAAAACTGTTTTTT,CASSQPTGPLRANEKLFF
TRBJ2-7,-,-,TRBV5-1,TGCGCCAGCAGCTTGGGTACAGGAATAAACTACGAGCAGTACTTC,CASSLGTGINYEQYF
TRBJ1-2,TRBD1,-,TRBV9,TGTGCCAGCAGTGCAACAGGGGGCGCCTATGGCTACACCTTC,CASSATGGAYGYTF
TRBJ2-7,-,-,TRBV24-1,TGTGCCACCAGTGATCAGGGCTACGAGCAGTACTTC,CATSDQGYEQYF
TRBJ1-5,-,-,TRBV18,TGTGCCAGCTCACCAGATTGGGGGCATAGCAATCAGCCCCAGCATTTT,CASSPDWGHSNQPQHF
TRBJ1-2,TRBD1,-,TRBV5-6,TGTGCCAGCAGTTCAGGGGGCGGGGCCTACTATGGCTACACCTTC,CASSSGGGAYYGYTF
TRBJ2-4,-,-,TRBV11-2,TGTGCCAGCAGCCCCGCGGGGGCCGCCAAAAACATTCAGTACTTC,CASSPAGAAKNIQYF
TRBJ1-3,-,-,TRBV2,TGTGCCAGCAGTGAAGAAAGACCGGGGGGAAACACCATATATTTT,CASSEERPGGNTIYF
TRBJ2-4,-,-,TRBV7-9,TGTGCCAGCAGCTTAGAGGGATGGATACAACGGGGCATTCAGTACTTC,CASSLEGWIQRGIQYF
TRBJ2-7,TRBD2,once,TRBV6-5,TGTGCCAGCATGCGTGCGGTGGGAGGGACCTACGAGCAGTACTTC,CASMRAVGGTYEQYF
TRBJ2-1,TRBD2,-,TRBV4-3,TGCGCCAGCAGCCAAGGAGCGGGGGGGGGTTACAATGAGCAGTTCTTC,CASSQGAGGGYNEQFF
TRBJ2-3,-,-,TRBV16,TGTGCCAGCAGTCCAGGGTGGCCCTTGATGGATACGCAGTATTTT,CASSPGWPLMDTQYF
TRBJ1-6,-,-,TRBV19,TGTGCCAGCATGGACAGACTCATAAATTCACCCCTCCACTTT,CASMDRLINSPLHF
TRBJ1-1,TRBD1,-,TRBV30,TGTGCCTGGACGACAGGGACCACTGAAGCTTTCTTT,CAWTTGTTEAFF
TRBJ1-5,TRBD1,-,TRBV18,TGTGCCAGCTCACTAGGGACAGGGGGCGGTCAGCCCCAGCATTTT,CASSLGTGGGQPQHF
TRBJ2-6,-,-,TRBV14,TGTGCCAGCAGCCAAGCTTTCTCTGGGGCCAACGTCCTGACTTTC,CASSQAFSGANVLTF
TRBJ2-1,-,-,TRBV7-2,TGTGCCAGCAGAAAGGGGGGGCGCAACAATGAGCAGTTCTTC,CASRKGGRNNEQFF
TRBJ1-3,-,-,TRBV28,TGTGCCAGCAGCTACTCTGGAAACACCATATATTTT,CASSYSGNTIYF
TRBJ2-7,TRBD2,-,TRBV7-2,TGTGCCAGCAGCTTAGTCGGTCTAGCGGGAGCCGAGCAGTACTTC,CASSLVGLAGAEQYF
TRBJ2-1,TRBD2,-,TRBV9,TGTGCCAGCAGCTCCTCCGGGACTAGCGGGACCAATGAGCAGTTCTTC,CASSSSGTSGTNEQFF
TRBJ2-1,TRBD2,-,TRBV11-3,TGTGCCAGCAGCTCGACCGGGACTAGCGGGAGGGTTGAGCAGTTCTTC,CASSSTGTSGRVEQFF
TRBJ2-7,TRBD1,-,TRBV4-1,TGCGCCAGCAGCCAACCGGGACAGAACTACGAGCAGTACTTC,CASSQPGQNYEQYF
TRBJ2-3,-,-,TRBV5-4,TGTGCCAGCAGCTTGGTTTCTGGCAGCACAGATACGCAGTATTTT,CASSLVSGSTDTQYF
TRBJ2-3,-,-,TRBV9,TGTGCCAGCAGCGTTGCGGGGCGTAACACAGATACGCAGTATTTT,CASSVAGRNTDTQYF